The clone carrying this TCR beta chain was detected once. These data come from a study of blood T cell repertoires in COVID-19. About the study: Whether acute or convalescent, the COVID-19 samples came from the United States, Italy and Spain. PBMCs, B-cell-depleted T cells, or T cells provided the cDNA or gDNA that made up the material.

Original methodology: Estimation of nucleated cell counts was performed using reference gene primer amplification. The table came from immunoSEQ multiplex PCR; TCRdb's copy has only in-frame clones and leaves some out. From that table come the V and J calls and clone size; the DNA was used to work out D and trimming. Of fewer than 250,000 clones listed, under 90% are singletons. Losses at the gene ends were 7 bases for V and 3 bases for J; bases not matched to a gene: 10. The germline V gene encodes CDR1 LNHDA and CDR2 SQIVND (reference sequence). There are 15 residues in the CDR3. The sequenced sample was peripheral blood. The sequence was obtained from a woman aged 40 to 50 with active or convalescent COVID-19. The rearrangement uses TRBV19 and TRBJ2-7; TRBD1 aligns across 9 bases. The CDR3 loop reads CASTSSPGQGYEQYF. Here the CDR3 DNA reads TGTGCCAGTACATCGAGCCCGGGACAGGGCTACGAGCAGTACTTC.